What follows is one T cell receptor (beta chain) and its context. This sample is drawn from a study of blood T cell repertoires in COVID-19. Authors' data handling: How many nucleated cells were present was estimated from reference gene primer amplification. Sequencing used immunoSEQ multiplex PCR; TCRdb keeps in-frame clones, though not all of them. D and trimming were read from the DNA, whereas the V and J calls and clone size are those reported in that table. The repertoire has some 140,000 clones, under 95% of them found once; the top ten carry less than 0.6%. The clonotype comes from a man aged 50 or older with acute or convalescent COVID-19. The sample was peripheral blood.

DNA of the CDR3: TGCGCCAGCAGCTTCTCAGGGGACTCTGGAAACACCATATATTTT. This encodes CASSFSGDSGNTIYF. This chain uses TRBV5-1 with TRBJ1-3, with D tentatively TRBD1 (6 bases). The CDR3 has 15 amino acids. CDR1 is SGHRS and CDR2 is YFSETQ in the germline V gene. Trimming cost V 2 bases and J 0 bases, with 9 bases left between them.